A selection of T cell receptor beta chains follows, all from one sample in a study of spatial heterogeneity in lung cancer. TCRdb reanalysed the 5' RACE reads using MiXCR and keeps one entry per CDR3 protein. The table shows nearly 80,000 distinct CDR3 sequences, with approximately 8.1% occurring only once. The sample consisted of PBMCs, taken at surgery. These receptors were collected from a male donor with early-stage non-small cell lung cancer. Each CDR3 is given with its conserved first and last residue. A D gene is named only where the DNA matches it firmly. The listing skips clone size in some rows; elsewhere it reads once, few, many or a size class.

TRBV4-1	.	few	14	TRBJ1-2	CASSQVPEGYGYTF	TGCGCCAGCAGCCAAGTACCGGAGGGCTATGGCTACACCTTC
TRBV11-1	.	.	14	TRBJ1-2	CASSTSSGIYGYTF	TGTGCCAGCAGCACTAGCAGCGGGATTTATGGCTACACCTTC
TRBV12-3/TRBV12-4	TRBD2	few	16	TRBJ2-2	CASSLETAGFTGELFF	TGTGCCAGCAGTTTAGAGACAGCGGGGTTCACCGGGGAGCTGTTTTTT
TRBV20-1	.	few	10	TRBJ2-5	CSAVRAIQYF	TGCAGTGCTGTGCGAGCGATCCAGTACTTC
TRBV24-1	TRBD1	once	14	TRBJ1-1	CATRGTGPNTEAFF	TGTGCCACCAGGGGGACAGGGCCCAACACTGAAGCTTTCTTT
TRBV5-1	.	many	15	TRBJ1-1	CATSEGPRGDTEAFF	TGCGCCACCTCTGAGGGGCCTAGAGGGGATACTGAAGCTTTCTTT
TRBV29-1	TRBD1	few	13	TRBJ1-2	CSGRDSGYGGYTF	TGCAGCGGAAGGGACAGCGGCTATGGTGGCTACACCTTC
TRBV12-3/TRBV12-4	.	few	12	TRBJ2-3	CASSPSEDTQYF	TGTGCCAGCAGCCCGTCGGAGGATACGCAGTATTTT
TRBV5-1	TRBD1	many	18	TRBJ1-1	CASSTFARGTPMNTEAFF	TGCGCCAGCAGTACTTTTGCCAGGGGGACCCCCATGAACACTGAAGCTTTCTTT
TRBV11-3	.	few	12	TRBJ2-7	CASSKDRYEQYF	TGTGCCAGCAGCAAGGACAGATACGAGCAGTACTTC
TRBV11-3	.	many	15	TRBJ2-7	CASSLEVGIFREQYF	TGTGCCAGCAGCTTAGAGGTGGGAATCTTCCGAGAGCAGTACTTC
TRBV7-3	.	.	14	TRBJ2-2	CASSLSQNTGELFF	TGTGCCAGCAGCTTATCACAGAACACCGGGGAGCTGTTTTTT
TRBV7-9	.	few	16	TRBJ2-7	CASSSNIPGRTYEQYF	TGTGCCAGCAGCTCTAATATTCCGGGACGAACCTACGAGCAGTACTTC
TRBV18	.	many	14	TRBJ2-3	CASSPGGGGDTQYF	TGTGCCAGCTCACCGGGTGGTGGTGGAGATACGCAGTATTTT
TRBV29-1	TRBD1	many	12	TRBJ1-2	CSVGPDRGSYTF	TGCAGCGTTGGACCTGACAGGGGGAGCTACACCTTC
TRBV29-1	.	many	13	TRBJ1-1	CSVARVMNTEAFF	TGCAGCGTTGCCCGGGTCATGAACACTGAAGCTTTCTTT
TRBV3-1	TRBD1	.	14	TRBJ1-1	CASSRTTGDLEAFF	TGTGCCAGCAGCCGCACGACAGGGGACCTTGAAGCTTTCTTT
TRBV27	.	many	14	TRBJ2-3	CASSYLASTDTQYF	TGTGCCAGCAGTTATTTAGCTAGCACAGATACGCAGTATTTT
TRBV9	.	.	13	TRBJ2-1	CASSFRVSDEQFF	TGTGCCAGCAGCTTCAGGGTTAGCGATGAGCAGTTCTTC
TRBV7-2	.	few	13	TRBJ1-5	CASSTDRNQPQHF	TGTGCCAGCAGCACAGACAGGAATCAGCCCCAGCATTTT
TRBV7-8	TRBD1	many	17	TRBJ2-1	CASSLVPRGQAYNEQFF	TGTGCCAGCAGCTTAGTCCCCCGGGGACAGGCATACAATGAGCAGTTCTTC
TRBV11-2	.	.	15	TRBJ2-3	CASSLAAGPTDTQYF	TGTGCCAGCAGCTTAGCGGCAGGGCCCACAGATACGCAGTATTTT
TRBV20-1	.	.	16	TRBJ2-5	CSARDIRRVTQETQYF	TGCAGTGCTAGAGATATAAGGCGGGTGACTCAAGAGACCCAGTACTTC
TRBV5-6	.	few	12	TRBJ1-2	CASSFKSYGYTF	TGTGCCAGCAGCTTTAAAAGCTATGGCTACACCTTC
TRBV7-2	TRBD2	many	15	TRBJ2-5	CASSSLRRERETQYF	TGTGCCAGCAGCTCGCTTCGGCGGGAGCGAGAGACCCAGTACTTC
TRBV6-2/TRBV6-3	TRBD1	.	16	TRBJ2-1	CASSYSGTGVSDEQFF	TGTGCCAGCAGTTATTCCGGGACAGGGGTTAGCGATGAGCAGTTCTTC
TRBV20-1	.	many	13	TRBJ2-3	CSARDRGPDTQYF	TGCAGTGCTAGAGACCGGGGCCCAGATACGCAGTATTTT
TRBV10-3	.	few	14	TRBJ1-5	CAISDGASYQPQHF	TGTGCCATCAGTGATGGGGCCAGCTATCAGCCCCAGCATTTT
TRBV28	.	few	17	TRBJ2-5	CASSLTWTGGVQETQYF	TGTGCCAGCAGTTTAACCTGGACAGGAGGGGTTCAAGAGACCCAGTACTTC
TRBV11-2	TRBD2	.	13	TRBJ2-3	CASSWRRGDTQYF	TGTGCCAGCAGCTGGAGGCGGGGGGATACGCAGTATTTT
TRBV5-1	TRBD1	many	17	TRBJ2-1	CASSSTEGDSTYNEQFF	TGCGCCAGCAGCTCCACCGAGGGGGACAGCACCTACAATGAGCAGTTCTTC
TRBV20-1	.	few	13	TRBJ2-3	CSAGEQLADTQYF	TGCAGTGCTGGGGAACAATTGGCAGATACGCAGTATTTT
TRBV12-3/TRBV12-4	.	many	13	TRBJ2-4	CASSRYPGNIQYF	TGTGCCAGCAGCCGTTACCCGGGGAACATTCAGTACTTC
TRBV29-1	TRBD1	many	16	TRBJ2-7	CSVTKSGQGFPYEQYF	TGCAGCGTTACCAAGTCCGGACAGGGGTTCCCCTACGAGCAGTACTTC
TRBV7-6	.	many	13	TRBJ2-7	CASSPGRAYEQYF	TGTGCCAGCAGCCCCGGCCGGGCCTACGAGCAGTACTTC
TRBV7-2	.	.	15	TRBJ2-2	CASSLAVSGTGELFF	TGTGCCAGCAGCTTAGCGGTTTCGGGCACCGGGGAGCTGTTTTTT
TRBV6-6	.	few	13	TRBJ2-5	CASSYGWGETQYF	TGTGCCAGCAGTTACGGGTGGGGGGAGACCCAGTACTTC
TRBV20-1	TRBD1	many	14	TRBJ1-2	CSASRDRDWYGYTF	TGCAGTGCTAGCCGGGACAGGGATTGGTATGGCTACACCTTC
TRBV3-1	.	many	12	TRBJ2-1	CASSQSTNEQFF	TGTGCCAGCAGCCAATCCACCAATGAGCAGTTCTTC
TRBV5-1	.	many	13	TRBJ1-1	CASSSLGVTEAFF	TGCGCCAGCAGCTCCCTCGGAGTCACTGAAGCTTTCTTT
TRBV10-3	.	many	11	TRBJ2-7	CAISDLGEQYF	TGTGCCATCAGTGATCTAGGCGAGCAGTACTTC
TRBV7-6	TRBD2	many	16	TRBJ2-1	CASSPRTSGSYNEQFF	TGTGCCAGCAGCCCGAGGACTAGCGGGAGTTACAATGAGCAGTTCTTC
TRBV7-2	.	.	15	TRBJ2-1	CASSLALTRPREQFF	TGTGCCAGCAGCTTAGCGCTTACTCGACCCAGGGAGCAGTTCTTC
TRBV9	.	few	14	TRBJ2-3	CASSPRTGTDTQYF	TGTGCCAGCAGTCCGCGGACGGGGACAGATACGCAGTATTTT
TRBV5-6	.	many	12	TRBJ1-2	CASSFSVRGYTF	TGTGCCAGCAGCTTTTCGGTACGGGGCTACACCTTC
TRBV2	.	many	11	TRBJ2-7	CASKTPYEQYF	TGTGCCAGCAAGACCCCCTACGAGCAGTACTTC
TRBV7-9	TRBD1	.	15	TRBJ1-4	CASSLPGQGYEKLFF	TGTGCCAGCAGCTTGCCGGGACAGGGATATGAAAAACTGTTTTTT
TRBV5-4	.	.	15	TRBJ1-1	CASSKEGKMNTEAFF	TGTGCCAGCAGCAAGGAGGGTAAGATGAACACTGAAGCTTTCTTT
TRBV7-9	TRBD2	few	16	TRBJ2-1	CASSAGLAGLYNEQFF	TGTGCCAGCAGCGCGGGACTAGCGGGACTCTACAATGAGCAGTTCTTC